Listed below are T cell receptor beta chains from one sample, sequenced in a study of cytotoxic CD8 clonotypes in ibrutinib-treated CLL. Produced via immunoSEQ multiplex PCR; TCRdb's table is partial and in-frame only. This sample has under 300,000 clones, with 70% to 80% found just once. Material: PBMCs, obtained at disease progression, from a patient treated with ibrutinib. The origin of the receptors is a human donor with chronic lymphocytic leukemia. CDR3s include the opening cysteine and the closing phenylalanine or tryptophan. A D gene is named only where the DNA matches it firmly. Clone size is not always given. Where it is, it says once, few, many or a class for expanded clones.

TRBV28	TRBJ2-7	.	.	CATAGLYEQYF	TGTGCCACCGCGGGCCTCTACGAGCAGTACTTC
TRBV4-1	TRBJ1-2	.	.	CASSQPPGAHGYTF	TGCGCCAGCAGCCAACCCCCCGGGGCCCATGGCTACACCTTC
TRBV7-3	TRBJ2-2	.	TRBD2	CASSLMGLAGAGNTGELFF	TGTGCCAGCAGCTTAATGGGACTAGCGGGTGCGGGGAACACCGGGGAGCTGTTTTTT
TRBV23-1	TRBJ2-7	.	.	CASSPPSWGMGRTYEQYF	TGCGCCAGCAGCCCACCGAGTTGGGGGATGGGCCGTACCTACGAGCAGTACTTC
TRBV4-3	TRBJ2-3	.	.	CASSQARTDTQYF	TGCGCCAGCAGCCAAGCCCGAACAGATACGCAGTATTTT
TRBV6-1	TRBJ1-2	.	.	CASSEVGGNYGYTF	TGTGCCAGCAGTGAAGTAGGAGGGAACTATGGCTACACCTTC
TRBV11-2	TRBJ2-2	.	.	CASSLVSFVGELFF	TGTGCCAGCAGCTTAGTCTCATTCGTCGGGGAGCTGTTTTTT
TRBV5-6	TRBJ2-7	.	TRBD1	CASSPGTGLLGEQYF	TGTGCCAGCAGCCCAGGGACAGGGCTCCTGGGCGAGCAGTACTTC
TRBV6-6	TRBJ1-5	many	.	CASSYTGLNQPQHF	TGTGCCAGCAGCTATACAGGGCTCAATCAGCCCCAGCATTTT
TRBV29-1	TRBJ2-7	few	.	CSAWTTNDYEQYF	TGCAGCGCATGGACCACCAATGACTACGAGCAGTACTTC
TRBV5-1	TRBJ2-5	.	.	CASSARRRTEQETQYF	TGCGCCAGCAGCGCGAGGAGGCGGACAGAACAAGAGACCCAGTACTTC
TRBV7-9	TRBJ1-1	.	.	CASSLAGRNTEAFF	TGTGCCAGCAGCTTAGCCGGACGGAACACTGAAGCTTTCTTT
TRBV7-2	TRBJ1-4	.	.	CASSLVPGGGEKLFF	TGTGCCAGCAGCTTAGTCCCGGGAGGCGGTGAAAAACTGTTTTTT
TRBV5-6	TRBJ2-1	.	.	CASSLIGGRTRFF	TGTGCCAGCAGCTTGATTGGGGGCCGGACAAGGTTCTTC
TRBV6-6	TRBJ2-5	.	.	CASSYVPEGETQYF	TGTGCCAGCAGTTACGTCCCTGAGGGGGAGACCCAGTACTTC
TRBV7-2	TRBJ1-1	.	.	CASSFWGRPGTMNTEAFF	TGTGCCAGCAGCTTTTGGGGGCGACCCGGCACCATGAACACTGAAGCTTTCTTT
TRBV6-5	TRBJ2-7	.	TRBD2	CASSYHGLAGTYEQYF	TGTGCCAGCAGTTACCATGGGCTAGCGGGCACCTACGAGCAGTACTTC
TRBV5-1	TRBJ1-2	.	TRBD1	CASSQTGFGYTF	TGCGCCAGCAGCCAGACAGGGTTTGGCTACACCTTC
TRBV5-1	TRBJ1-2	once	TRBD1	CASRLQGSPGGYTF	TGCGCCAGCAGATTACAGGGGTCACCGGGGGGCTACACCTTC
TRBV4-1	TRBJ1-4	.	.	CASSQEVDEKLFF	TGCGCCAGCAGCCAAGAAGTCGATGAAAAACTGTTTTTT
TRBV2	TRBJ1-6	few	TRBD1	CASTGQEWNSPLHF	TGTGCCAGCACCGGACAGGAATGGAATTCACCCCTCCACTTT
TRBV2	TRBJ2-1	.	.	CASSEWAGLNEQFF	TGTGCCAGCAGTGAATGGGCAGGGCTCAATGAGCAGTTCTTC
TRBV7-2	TRBJ2-3	.	.	CASSLLGGIGTDTQYF	TGTGCCAGCAGCTTACTGGGCGGGATAGGCACAGATACGCAGTATTTT
TRBV29-1	TRBJ1-2	.	.	CSVEGGVQVYGYTF	TGCAGCGTTGAAGGGGGAGTACAGGTTTATGGCTACACCTTC
TRBV7-9	TRBJ2-7	few	TRBD1	CASSSWDRAYEQYF	TGTGCCAGCAGCTCCTGGGACAGGGCATACGAGCAGTACTTC
TRBV2	TRBJ2-5	many	.	CASSGGQAETQYF	TGTGCCAGCAGTGGGGGGCAGGCTGAGACCCAGTACTTC
TRBV28	TRBJ1-5	few	.	CASSYWGPGSNQPQHF	TGTGCCAGCAGTTATTGGGGGCCTGGGAGCAATCAGCCCCAGCATTTT
TRBV4-1	TRBJ1-2	few	.	CASSPTSNYGYTF	TGCGCCAGCAGCCCGACATCTAACTATGGCTACACCTTC
TRBV28	TRBJ2-3	.	TRBD2	CASSLGTSGRVNTQYF	TGTGCCAGCAGTCTCGGGACTAGCGGGAGGGTTAATACGCAGTATTTT
TRBV29-1	TRBJ2-4	.	.	CSVARETGVSAKNIQYF	TGCAGCGTTGCTCGGGAGACAGGTGTCTCGGCCAAAAACATTCAGTACTTC
TRBV7-9	TRBJ2-3	.	TRBD1	CASSFGQGKADTQYF	TGTGCCAGCAGCTTCGGACAGGGGAAGGCAGATACGCAGTATTTT
TRBV7-9	TRBJ2-7	.	.	CASSRLGAYEQYF	TGTGCCAGCAGCCGGCTAGGGGCCTACGAGCAGTACTTC
TRBV4-1	TRBJ1-2	.	TRBD1	CASSPGQGAGGRYGYTF	TGCGCCAGCAGCCCGGGACAGGGGGCTGGTGGACGCTATGGCTACACCTTC
TRBV7-8	TRBJ1-5	.	TRBD1	CASSAHRGDQPQHF	TGTGCCAGCAGCGCCCACAGGGGTGACCAGCCCCAGCATTTT
TRBV5-4	TRBJ2-7	.	TRBD1	CASSPSPLQGDIYEQYF	TGTGCCAGCAGCCCCTCCCCTTTACAGGGGGACATCTACGAGCAGTACTTC
TRBV29-1	TRBJ1-2	.	.	CSVEGGDAKLGGYTF	TGCAGCGTTGAGGGGGGAGACGCAAAACTCGGTGGCTACACCTTC
TRBV9	TRBJ2-5	.	TRBD2	CASSVAPSGGSQETQYF	TGTGCCAGCAGCGTGGCCCCTAGCGGGGGGTCCCAAGAGACCCAGTACTTC
TRBV7-9	TRBJ1-1	.	.	CASSLGWDTEAFF	TGTGCCAGCAGTCTGGGTTGGGACACTGAAGCTTTCTTT
TRBV7-2	TRBJ2-3	.	.	CASSRPQPTSGPGGTQYF	TGTGCCAGCAGCCGACCCCAACCCACTAGCGGCCCAGGGGGTACGCAGTATTTT
TRBV4-1	TRBJ1-5	few	.	CASSQDIRGDQPQHF	TGCGCCAGCAGCCAAGATATCAGGGGAGACCAGCCCCAGCATTTT
TRBV5-1	TRBJ1-2	.	.	CASSWNGRNSPNYGYTF	TGCGCCAGCAGCTGGAATGGACGGAATTCACCTAACTATGGCTACACCTTC
TRBV15	TRBJ2-6	once	.	CATSRDSLGTISGANVLTF	TGTGCCACCAGCAGAGACTCCCTCGGGACAATCTCTGGGGCCAACGTCCTGACTTTC
TRBV7-9	TRBJ2-3	few	.	CASSLGPSGYTDTQYF	TGTGCCAGCAGCTTAGGGCCGAGCGGGTACACAGATACGCAGTATTTT
TRBV29-1	TRBJ1-2	.	TRBD1	CSVEDLTGGNGYTF	TGCAGCGTTGAAGACCTGACAGGGGGCAATGGCTACACCTTC
TRBV28	TRBJ2-3	.	TRBD2	CASSLWRGTSGSYTDTQYF	TGTGCCAGCAGTTTATGGAGGGGGACTAGCGGGAGCTACACAGATACGCAGTATTTT
TRBV5-4	TRBJ2-7	few	TRBD1	CASSLGTGGSYEQYF	TGTGCCAGCAGCTTGGGGACAGGGGGCTCGTACGAGCAGTACTTC
TRBV18	TRBJ1-1	.	.	CASSYGRDTEAFF	TGTGCCAGCTCTTACGGACGGGACACTGAAGCTTTCTTT
TRBV27	TRBJ2-1	.	.	CASSHRAFASSYNEQFF	TGTGCCAGCAGTCACCGCGCCTTTGCGAGCTCCTACAATGAGCAGTTCTTC
TRBV11-1	TRBJ2-5	.	.	CASSSPPTGSTRETQYF	TGTGCCAGCAGCTCTCCGCCGACAGGATCGACACGAGAGACCCAGTACTTC